The 27 T cell receptor beta chains in this list originate from one sample, sequenced in a study of blood T cells in healthy people across ages (dated by TCRdb to the mid-2010s). Libraries were built with 5' RACE. A second PCR of roughly 7 to 11 cycles was performed with a sample-barcoded 5' primer and a J-beta primer mix. TCRdb's own reprocessing of the public reads used fastp at Q25 and MiXCR and kept productive beta chains. For every CDR3 protein sequence, its rows merge into one entry that carries the most common genes and DNA. The sample table shows approximately 1,700,000 distinct CDR3 sequences, and roughly 43% are seen once. Roughly 23% of the sample is taken by the ten largest. Sequenced: blood. Receptors were obtained from a human donor in good health.

The chain combines TRBV7-9 with TRBJ2-1, with D tentatively TRBD1 or TRBD2 (6 bases each). The CDR3 covers 15 residues. CDR1 and CDR2 from the germline V gene are SEHNR and FQNEAQ (reference sequence). Trimming stripped 4 bases from V and 4 bases from J, with 14 bases between. As DNA, the CDR3 is TGTGCCAGCAGCTCTTTCCAGGGGACTTACAATGAGCAGTTCTTC. Its translation: CASSSFQGTYNEQFF.

This clonotype was recorded a few times. CDR3 residues: CASSQYSFSTDTQYF. CDR3 nucleotides: TGTGCCAGCAGCCAATATTCGTTTAGCACAGATACGCAGTATTTT. This chain links TRBV4-2 with TRBJ2-3; D is undetermined. This CDR3 has 15 amino acids. Deletions cut 2 bases from V and 0 bases from J, with 9 bases between. Germline values: CDR1 LGHNA, CDR2 YNFKEQ.

This clonotype was seen at least ten times. At one of its ends the junction is not consistent with the germline gene, which may arise from a read error. The V call is TRBV4-2, the J call TRBJ2-7, with TRBD1 identical over 9 bases. CDR1 and CDR2 (germline): LGHNA, YNFKEQ. The CDR3 extends over 14 amino acids. CDR3 sequence (DNA): TGTGCCAGCAGCCCTACAGGGGGCTCCGACGAGCAGTACTTC. Protein product: CASSPTGGSDEQYF.

In this sample, this clonotype turned up many times. V usage is TRBV13 and J usage is TRBJ2-5; D is unclear. Germline values: CDR1 PRHDT, CDR2 FYEKMQ (reference sequence). CDR3 length equals 14 residues. Trimming took off 0 bases at V and 4 bases at J, with 9 bases between the two ends. This chain's CDR3 is CASSLGSRGETQYF. The CDR3 DNA reads TGTGCCAGCAGCTTAGGTAGCAGAGGAGAGACCCAGTACTTC. Based on the CDR3 plus reference TRBV13 and TRBJ2-5, the full variable domain is AAGVIQSPRHLIKEKRETATLKCYPIPRHDTVYWYQQGPGQDPQFLISFYEKMQSDKGSIPDRFSAQQFSDYHSELNMSSLELGDSALYFCASSLGSRGETQYFGPGTRLLVL.

This clonotype has a handful of counts. The V and J genes are TRBV29-1 and TRBJ1-2; unclear D gene. Trimming removed 4 bases at V and 3 bases at J, with 9 bases between. CDR1 SQVTM and CDR2 ANQGSEA come from the germline V gene. The CDR3 runs 12 residues. CDR3 in DNA: TGCAGCGTTGGGTTTAGAGACTATGGCTACACCTTC. It codes for CSVGFRDYGYTF. The full variable domain, in which reference TRBV29-1 and TRBJ1-2 provide the parts outside the CDR3, is SAVISQKPSRDICQRGTSLTIQCQVDSQVTMMFWYRQQPGQSLTLIATANQGSEATYESGFVIDKFPISRPNLTFSTLTVSNMSPEDSSIYLCSVGFRDYGYTFGSGTRLTVV.

V gene TRBV28 combines with J gene TRBJ2-1; D gene uncertain. Germline assignment: CDR1 MDHEN and CDR2 SYDVKM. This CDR3 spans 14 amino acids. The ends were cut back, 4 bases at V and 8 bases at J, with 15 bases in the middle. In nucleotides, the CDR3 is TGTGCCAGCAGTTCCCTTCTGGGCAACGATGAGCAGTTCTTC. The encoded protein is CASSSLLGNDEQFF.

The V gene is TRBV4-3, the J gene TRBJ2-2, with D tentatively TRBD2 (6 bases). This CDR3 region has 18 residues. V was shortened by 0 bases and J by 1 base, with 15 bases between the two germline ends. Germline CDR1 reads LGHNA; CDR2 reads YSLEER. The CDR3 coding sequence is TGCGCCAGCAGCCAAGAGGTCGCCGGAGGGATGAACACCGGGGAGCTGTTTTTT. Translated, it gives CASSQEVAGGMNTGELFF.

This clonotype has only a few counts. The rearrangement uses TRBV20-1 and TRBJ2-3; D ambiguous. Germline CDR1 DFQATT, CDR2 SNEGSKA (reference sequence). The CDR3 extends over 13 amino acids. The CDR3 here is CQAREISTDTQYF. In DNA form, the CDR3 reads TGCCAAGCTAGGGAAATAAGCACAGATACGCAGTATTTT.

V gene TRBV29-1 combines with J gene TRBJ2-3, with 13 bases identical to TRBD2. The V segment lost 8 bases and the J segment 2 bases; nucleotides outside the gene matches: 7. CDR1 and CDR2 from the germline V gene are SQVTM and ANQGSEA. The CDR3 extends over 15 amino acids. The CDR3 DNA sequence: TGCAGCTCCAAGACTAGCGGGGGGCCCACAGATACGCAGTATTTT. Its protein product is CSSKTSGGPTDTQYF.

This sequence joins TRBV30 and TRBJ2-1; possible D gene TRBD2, 6 bases. The length of the CDR3 is 15 residues. Germline CDR1 is GTSNPN and CDR2 is SVGIG (reference sequence). V lost 2 bases and J lost 9, with 20 bases in between. This CDR3 is CAWSNSLARPTEQFF. CDR3 nucleotide sequence: TGTGCCTGGAGTAATAGCCTAGCGAGGCCTACTGAGCAGTTCTTC.

The rearrangement uses TRBV6-6 and TRBJ2-5, with D possibly TRBD1 on 6 matching bases. Germline loops: CDR1 MNHNY, CDR2 SVGAGI (reference sequence). V was pared by 0 bases and J by 1 base, with 15 bases between. The CDR3 spans 17 residues. This CDR3 is CASSYSTGSDFQETQYF. The CDR3 DNA sequence: TGTGCCAGCAGTTACTCGACAGGTTCAGACTTCCAAGAGACCCAGTACTTC.

V usage is TRBV15 and J usage is TRBJ2-1; tentatively, D is TRBD1 or TRBD2 (6 bases each). This CDR3 comprises 15 residues. The germline gives CDR1 LNHNV, CDR2 YYDKDF (reference sequence). V lost 1 base to trimming and J lost 9 bases, with 16 bases between them. In DNA form, the CDR3 reads TGTGCCACCAGCAGAGGATGGGGGGCTGGACTTGAGCAGTTCTTC. The encoded protein is CATSRGWGAGLEQFF.

The J gene is TRBJ1-4, the V gene TRBV5-1; TRBD1 matches at 8 bases. Trimming at V came to 3 bases and at J to 8 bases, leaving 9 bases not matched to a gene. The CDR3 totals 15 residues. Germline-derived CDR1 and CDR2 are SGHRS and YFSETQ. The CDR3 DNA reads as TGCGCCAGCAGCTCGGCTCAGGGGGCTGGAGAAAAACTGTTTTTT. This translates into CASSSAQGAGEKLFF.

V is TRBV3-1 and J is TRBJ2-7; 9 bases line up with TRBD2. The closer fit of TRBJ2-5 to the DNA end suggests the J call may be wrong. The CDR3 loop spans 16 amino acids. CDR1 and CDR2 (germline): LGHDT, YNNKEL (reference sequence). The CDR3 spells CASSQDHSGGLETQYF. In nucleotides, the CDR3 is TGTGCCAGCAGCCAAGACCATAGCGGGGGATTAGAGACCCAGTACTTC.

Comment on this clonotype: A single base separates this from a much larger clone, so it may be a read error. The gene calls are TRBV6-5 and TRBJ2-7, with 7 nucleotides matching TRBD1. Germline V CDR1 and CDR2: MNHEY, SVGAGI. The CDR3 sequence is 14 residues long. CDR3 in amino acids: CAGSPNRGPYEQYF. The CDR3 region has the DNA TGTGCCGGCAGTCCAAACAGGGGTCCCTACGAGCAGTACTTC.

J is TRBJ2-1 and V is TRBV5-1; TRBD1 aligns across 11 bases. Germline V lookup: CDR1 SGHRS, CDR2 YFSETQ. With 4 bases clipped from V and 7 bases from J, the junction kept 4 bases outside the gene matches. CDR3 length: 14 residues. CDR3 amino acids: CASSGTGGRNEQFF. In nucleotides, the CDR3 is TGCGCCAGCAGCGGGACAGGGGGAAGGAATGAGCAGTTCTTC.

The V gene is TRBV20-1, the J gene TRBJ2-3; TRBD2 agrees at 9 bases. The CDR3 contains 11 residues. Per the germline V gene, CDR1 is DFQATT and CDR2 is SNEGSKA (reference sequence). V dropped 6 bases and J dropped 14; count of bases not matched to a gene: 9. CDR3 sequence (DNA): TGCAGTGCGCCCACCGGGACTAGCCCGTATTTT. This translates into CSAPTGTSPYF.

This clonotype has more than one count but fewer than ten. This chain uses TRBV20-1 with TRBJ2-1; 12 nucleotides align to TRBD2. J gave up 10 bases and V 2 bases, and 9 bases lay outside the gene matches. In germline, CDR1 is DFQATT, CDR2 SNEGSKA (reference sequence). The CDR3 runs 15 residues. CDR3 DNA: TGCAGTGCTAGATCCTTACTAGCGGGGGGAGCGGAGCAGTTCTTC. This codes for CSARSLLAGGAEQFF.

The chain recombines TRBV20-1 with TRBJ2-1; D remains unclear. Trimming took 3 bases from V and 0 from J, leaving 15 bases between them. Germline V gene lookup returns CDR1 DFQATT and CDR2 SNEGSKA (reference sequence). The CDR3 contains 16 residues. CDR3 nucleotide sequence: TGCAGTGCTAGGCCGCCCACAGTGGTCTCCTACAATGAGCAGTTCTTC. This gives the protein CSARPPTVVSYNEQFF.

The sample holds a few counts of this clonotype. This sequence joins TRBV18 and TRBJ2-7; TRBD1 matches at 7 bases. This CDR3 is built from 16 residues. The V gene end was trimmed by 4 bases and the J gene end by 3 bases; junction bases not matched to a gene: 12. Germline V gene sequence: CDR1 KGHSH, CDR2 LQKENI. The CDR3 sequence: CASSQQTGPKFYEQYF. DNA of the CDR3: TGTGCCAGCTCACAGCAGACAGGGCCCAAATTCTACGAGCAGTACTTC.

The V call is TRBV6-1, the J call TRBJ1-1; D remains unclear. Germline V gene data show CDR1 as MNHNS and CDR2 as SASEGT. Between the trimmed V and J ends, which lost 1 base and 1 base, there was a span of 7 bases. This CDR3 comprises 14 residues. CDR3 DNA sequence: TGTGCCAGCAGTGAAGGTCCGGCGAACACTGAAGCTTTCTTT. Protein: CASSEGPANTEAFF.

This clonotype has just a few counts. CDR3 protein: CSVEGVPPPGADTQYF. Here the CDR3 DNA reads TGCAGCGTTGAAGGGGTACCACCCCCAGGCGCAGATACGCAGTATTTT. This chain connects TRBV29-1 to TRBJ2-3; D unclear. The CDR3 is 16 amino acids. V was shortened by 1 base and J by 4 bases, with 18 bases between the two germline ends. Germline V CDR1 and CDR2: SQVTM, ANQGSEA.

This clonotype came up a few times. The chain employs TRBV4-1 and TRBJ2-2, with 9 bases matching TRBD2. The germline V gene has CDR1 MGHRA and CDR2 YSYEKL. The V and J ends lost 1 base and 4 bases, in that order; junction bases with no gene match: 4. The length of the CDR3 is 16 residues. CDR3 amino acids: CASSQVPAGGTGELFF. DNA of the CDR3: TGCGCCAGCAGCCAAGTTCCAGCGGGGGGCACCGGGGAGCTGTTTTTT.

The V gene is TRBV7-4, the J gene TRBJ2-7; D is undetermined. Germline V gene sequence: CDR1 SGHVT, CDR2 SQSDAQ. V gave up 2 bases and J gave up 2 bases, with 13 bases separating them. The CDR3 contains 15 residues. CDR3 nucleotides: TGTGCCAGCAGCTTAAAGGGTATAGAGGCCTACGAGCAGTACTTC. This sequence encodes CASSLKGIEAYEQYF.

This clonotype occurred a few times. The gene calls are TRBV20-1 and TRBJ2-7, with D perhaps TRBD2 (6 bases). The ends were cut back, 3 bases at V and 0 bases at J, with 12 bases in the middle. Germline V gene data show CDR1 as DFQATT and CDR2 as SNEGSKA (reference sequence). The CDR3 has 14 residues. The CDR3 loop reads CSARGTQSSYEQYF. The CDR3 region has the DNA TGCAGTGCTAGGGGGACTCAAAGCTCCTACGAGCAGTACTTC.

The CDR3 DNA follows: TGTGCCAGCAGCCAAGATCGGGAGACTAGCGGACAAGAGACCCAGTACTTC. Translation gives CASSQDRETSGQETQYF. The V call is TRBV3-1, the J call TRBJ2-5; 9 bases are shared with TRBD2. The germline V gene encodes CDR1 LGHDT and CDR2 YNNKEL (reference sequence). The CDR3 length is 17 residues. J lost 2 bases, V lost 0 bases, and 7 bases had no gene match.

With respect to this clonotype: A single base separates this from a much larger clone, so it may be a read error. This sequence joins TRBV18 and TRBJ2-3; D unresolved. V was pared by 2 bases and J by 0 bases, with 3 bases between. There are 13 residues in the CDR3. Germline assignment: CDR1 KGHSH and CDR2 LQKENI. The CDR3 DNA reads TGTGCCAGCTCACCATGGAGCACAGATACGCAGTATTTT. This translates into CASSPWSTDTQYF. Looking up the rest from reference TRBV18 and TRBJ2-3 gives the full variable domain: NAGVMQNPRHLVRRRGQEARLRCSPMKGHSHVYWYRQLPEEGLKFMVYLQKENIIDESGMPKERFSAEFPKEGPSILRIQQVVRGDSAAYFCASSPWSTDTQYFGPGTRLTVL.